The 9 T cell receptor beta chains listed next were all sequenced from one sample in a study of blood T cell repertoires in COVID-19. The repertoire was sequenced with immunoSEQ multiplex PCR; TCRdb's copy has only in-frame clones and lacks some. The sample consists of approximately 300,000 clones, 75% to 90% of them appearing once. The sample consisted of peripheral blood. Source of these receptors: a man between 18 and 29 years old with active or convalescent COVID-19.

A few counts support this clone. The V gene is TRBV4-1, the J gene TRBJ2-5; D may be TRBD1 (6 bases). The CDR3 runs 16 residues. Trimming shortened V by 3 bases and J by 5 bases, and 19 bases separated the two germline ends. Germline V lookup: CDR1 MGHRA, CDR2 YSYEKL. The CDR3 DNA is TGCGCCAGCAGCCAGAGATCGCAGGGGCTTAGGGAGACCCAGTACTTC. This sequence encodes CASSQRSQGLRETQYF.

This rearrangement joins TRBV5-6 to TRBJ2-7, with 9 bases lining up with TRBD1. Germline loops: CDR1 SGHDT, CDR2 YYEEEE. The CDR3 runs 14 residues. V shed 4 bases and J 2 bases; nucleotides not matched to a gene: 4. CDR3 sequence (DNA): TGTGCCAGCAGCACCGGGACAGGGACCTACGAGCAGTACTTC. This gives the protein CASSTGTGTYEQYF.

J is TRBJ1-5 and V is TRBV6-9; D not certain. CDR3 length: 14 residues. V gave up 1 base and J gave up 7 bases, with 11 bases separating them. Looked up from germline, CDR1 is MNHGY and CDR2 is SVAAGI. The CDR3 reads CASSYFGVRQPQHF. For the CDR3, the DNA is TGTGCCAGCAGTTATTTCGGGGTGAGGCAGCCCCAGCATTTT.

The chain is built from TRBV4-1 and TRBJ2-7; 7 nucleotides match TRBD2. The V segment lost 1 base and the J segment 3 bases; nucleotides outside the gene matches: 9. Germline CDR1 MGHRA, CDR2 YSYEKL. The CDR3 sequence is 16 residues long. The chain's CDR3 is CASSQGRASGGYEQYF. The DNA for the CDR3 is TGCGCCAGCAGCCAAGGTAGGGCTAGCGGAGGCTACGAGCAGTACTTC.

CDR3 loop: CASSGRYSTNEKLFF. The CDR3 region has the DNA TGTGCCAGTAGTGGCAGGTACTCAACTAATGAAAAACTGTTTTTT. This sequence joins TRBV19 and TRBJ1-4; D not resolved. The germline CDR1 and CDR2 sequences are LNHDA and SQIVND (reference sequence). V lost 5 bases, J lost 0 bases, and 10 bases lay in between. This CDR3 has 15 residues.

The V and J genes are TRBV5-4 and TRBJ2-5; no definite D call. The germline CDR1 and CDR2 sequences are SGHNT and YYREEE (reference sequence). Trimming removed 3 bases at V and 4 bases at J, with 16 bases between. There are 15 residues in the CDR3. The CDR3 DNA is TGTGCCAGCAGCTCCTCGAGGCTAGGTTTAGAGACCCAGTACTTC. Amino acids: CASSSSRLGLETQYF.

V gene TRBV18 combines with J gene TRBJ2-7, with 9 bases fitting TRBD1. The CDR3 is 14 amino acids. With V trimmed by 10 bases and J by 5 bases, 12 bases remained unmatched. The germline V gene has CDR1 KGHSH and CDR2 LQKENI. CDR3 in DNA: TGTGCCACCACCCTAGGACAGGGGATCAACGAGCAGTACTTC. This translates into CATTLGQGINEQYF.

The V call is TRBV7-8, the J call TRBJ2-3; 14 nucleotides agree with TRBD2. CDR3 size: 16 residues. Germline CDR1 reads SGHVS; CDR2 reads FQNEAQ. V trimming: 1 base; J trimming: 8 bases; junction bases outside the gene matches: 5. The CDR3 sequence is CASSLVGTSGSGTQYF. The CDR3 DNA is TGTGCCAGCAGCTTAGTTGGGACTAGCGGGAGCGGTACGCAGTATTTT.

CDR3 in amino acids: CASSLAGGPTDTQYF. Here the CDR3 DNA reads TGTGCCAGCAGCCTTGCGGGCGGCCCCACAGATACGCAGTATTTT. The chain recombines TRBV27 with TRBJ2-3; possible D gene TRBD2, 5 bases. Trimming removed 6 bases at V and 2 bases at J, with 15 bases between. This CDR3 contains 15 residues. Looked up from germline, CDR1 is MNHEY and CDR2 is SMNVEV (reference sequence).